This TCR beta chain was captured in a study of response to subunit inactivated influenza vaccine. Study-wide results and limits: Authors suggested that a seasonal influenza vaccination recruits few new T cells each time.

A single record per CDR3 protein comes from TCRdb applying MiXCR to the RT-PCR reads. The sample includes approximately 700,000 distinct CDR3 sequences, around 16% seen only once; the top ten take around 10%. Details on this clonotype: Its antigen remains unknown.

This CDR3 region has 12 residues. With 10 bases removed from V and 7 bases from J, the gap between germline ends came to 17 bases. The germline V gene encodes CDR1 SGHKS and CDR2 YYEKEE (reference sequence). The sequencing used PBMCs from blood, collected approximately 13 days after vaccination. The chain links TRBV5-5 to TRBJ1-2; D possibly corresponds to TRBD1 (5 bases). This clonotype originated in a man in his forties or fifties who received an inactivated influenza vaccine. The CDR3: CARDAGYAGYTF. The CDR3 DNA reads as TGTGCCCGAGACGCAGGGTATGCTGGCTACACCTTC.